The 2 T cell receptor beta chains given below trace back to one sample, sequenced in a study of blood T cell repertoires in COVID-19. Some clones are missing from TCRdb's copy, which holds only in-frame ones; the method was immunoSEQ multiplex PCR. The sample yields 75,000 to 100,000 clones, 75% to 90% seen once. Sequencing was performed on peripheral blood. The receptors shown here come from an elderly woman with acute or convalescent COVID-19.

The V call is TRBV6-4, the J call TRBJ2-1, with a possible D match to TRBD1 (5 bases). There are 12 residues in the CDR3. The germline V gene has CDR1 MRHNA and CDR2 SNTAGT. Trimming pared 4 bases from V and 7 bases from J, leaving 8 bases between. As DNA, the CDR3 is TGTGCCAGCAGTGGCAGGGCGAATGAGCAGTTCTTC. Protein sequence: CASSGRANEQFF.

The CDR3 loop is CASSLGASGNTIYF. The DNA of the CDR3 is TGCGCCAGCAGCTTAGGAGCGTCTGGAAACACCATATATTTT. This chain joins TRBV5-1 and TRBJ1-3; D remains unclear. V dropped 2 bases and J dropped 1 base, with 7 bases sitting between them. The CDR3 contains 14 residues. Per the germline V gene, CDR1 is SGHRS and CDR2 is YFSETQ.